This TCR beta chain was identified during a study of monozygotic twins with inflammatory bowel disease. The CDR3 sequence is 18 residues long. Germline V gene data show CDR1 as SGHAT and CDR2 as FQNNGV. TCRdb re-called the 5' RACE reads and catalogs CDR3 proteins one per entry, DNA excluded. This table lists about 150,000 distinct CDR3 sequences. Sequencing input: blood. The receptor's source is a human donor with ulcerative colitis or Crohn's disease, or a healthy co-twin of an affected twin (not recorded which). The rearrangement uses TRBV11-2 and TRBJ2-5; TCRdb names TRBD2, which stays unverified in the absence of DNA. CDR3 region: CASSFHKEGLLVGETQYF. Based on the CDR3 plus reference TRBV11-2 and TRBJ2-5, the full variable domain is EAGVAQSPRYKIIEKRQSVAFWCNPISGHATLYWYQQILGQGPKLLIQFQNNGVVDDSQLPKDRFSAERLKGVDSTLKIQPAKLEDSAVYLCASSFHKEGLLVGETQYFGPGTRLLVL.